Listed here are 4 T cell receptor beta chains from one sample, sequenced in a study of shared clonotypes between healthy human individuals. Naive CD8 cells lacked CD45RO, underwent positive selection for CCR7 and left out terminally differentiated effector memory CD45RA+ cells. Assay: immunoSEQ multiplex PCR; the TCRdb copy retains only in-frame clones and omits some. Among about 2 million clones listed, around 96% were seen once. Sequences were obtained from naive CD8+ T cells sorted from blood. The origin of the receptors is a man between 18 and 35 years old in good health.

In the case of this clone: The sample contains more than one DNA sequence encoding this CDR3. V usage is TRBV19 and J usage is TRBJ1-6; 7 bases match TRBD1. The germline CDR1 and CDR2 sequences are LNHDA and SQIVND (reference sequence). The CDR3 length is 16 residues. After removal of 6 bases from V and 0 bases from J, the junction contained 5 bases not matched to a gene. The CDR3 is CASSPTGSSYNSPLHF. CDR3 sequence (DNA): TGTGCCAGTAGCCCGACAGGGAGCTCCTATAATTCACCCCTCCACTTT. Complete variable domain (other parts from reference TRBV19 and TRBJ1-6): DGGITQSPKYLFRKEGQNVTLSCEQNLNHDAMYWYRQDPGQGLRLIYYSQIVNDFQKGDIAEGYSVSREKKESFPLTVTSAQKNPTAFYLCASSPTGSSYNSPLHFGNGTRLTVT.

This sequence joins TRBV4-3 and TRBJ1-1; D is perhaps TRBD1 (6 bases). The CDR3 covers 14 residues. V was clipped by 0 bases and J by 6 bases, with 11 bases between them. Germline V gene lookup returns CDR1 LGHNA and CDR2 YSLEER. The CDR3 DNA is TGCGCCAGCAGCCAAGATACAGAGGGGGCTGAAGCTTTCTTT. Protein sequence: CASSQDTEGAEAFF.

The chain combines TRBV11-2 with TRBJ2-1, with a weak D call TRBD2 (6 bases). Trimming cost V 0 bases and J 7 bases, with 7 bases left between them. CDR1 SGHAT and CDR2 FQNNGV come from the germline V gene. The CDR3 has 13 residues. In nucleotides, the CDR3 is TGTGCCAGCAGCTTAGATCGGGAGAATGAGCAGTTCTTC. Protein product: CASSLDRENEQFF.

The rearrangement joins TRBV6-5 to TRBJ1-1; possibly TRBD1 for D (6 bases). The CDR3 covers 13 residues. V dropped 4 bases and J dropped 7 bases, with 13 bases sitting between them. The germline gives CDR1 MNHEY, CDR2 SVGAGI. The CDR3 loop reads CASSSMDSREAFF. CDR3 DNA sequence: TGTGCCAGCAGTTCCATGGACAGCCGTGAAGCTTTCTTT.